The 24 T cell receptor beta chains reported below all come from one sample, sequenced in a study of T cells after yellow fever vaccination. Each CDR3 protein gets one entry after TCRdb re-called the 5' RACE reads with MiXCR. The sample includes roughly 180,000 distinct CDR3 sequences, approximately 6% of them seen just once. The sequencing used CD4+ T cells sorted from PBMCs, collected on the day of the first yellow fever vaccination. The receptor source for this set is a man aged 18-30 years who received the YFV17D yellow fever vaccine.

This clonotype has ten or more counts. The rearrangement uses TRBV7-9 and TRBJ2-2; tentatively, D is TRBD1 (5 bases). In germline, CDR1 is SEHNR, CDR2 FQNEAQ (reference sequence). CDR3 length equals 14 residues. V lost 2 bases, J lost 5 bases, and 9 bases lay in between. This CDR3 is CASSLTGRTGELFF. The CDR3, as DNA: TGTGCCAGCAGCTTAACAGGAAGAACCGGGGAGCTGTTTTTT.

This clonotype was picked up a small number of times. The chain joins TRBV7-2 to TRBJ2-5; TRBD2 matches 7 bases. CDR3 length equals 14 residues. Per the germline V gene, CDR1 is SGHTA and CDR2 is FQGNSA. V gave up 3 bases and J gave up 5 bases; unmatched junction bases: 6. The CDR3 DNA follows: TGTGCCAGCAGCTTGGCGGGGGACTCGGAGACCCAGTACTTC. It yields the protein CASSLAGDSETQYF.

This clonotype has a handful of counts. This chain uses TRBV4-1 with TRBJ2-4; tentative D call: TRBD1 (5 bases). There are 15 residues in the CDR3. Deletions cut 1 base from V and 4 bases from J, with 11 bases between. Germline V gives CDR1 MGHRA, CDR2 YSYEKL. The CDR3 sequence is CASSQGQGMKNIQYF. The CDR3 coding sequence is TGCGCCAGCAGCCAAGGTCAGGGAATGAAAAACATTCAGTACTTC.

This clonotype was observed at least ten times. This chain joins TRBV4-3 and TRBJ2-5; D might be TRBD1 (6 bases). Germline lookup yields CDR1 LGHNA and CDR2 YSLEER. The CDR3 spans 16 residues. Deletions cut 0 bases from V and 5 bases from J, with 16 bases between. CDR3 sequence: CASSQEVAGVVETQYF. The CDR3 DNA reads TGCGCCAGCAGCCAAGAGGTCGCAGGGGTGGTGGAGACCCAGTACTTC.

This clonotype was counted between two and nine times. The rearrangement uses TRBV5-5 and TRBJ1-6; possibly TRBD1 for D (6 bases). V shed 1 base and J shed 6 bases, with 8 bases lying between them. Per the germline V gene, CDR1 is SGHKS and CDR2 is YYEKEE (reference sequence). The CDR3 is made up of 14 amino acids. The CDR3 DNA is TGTGCCAGCAGCTTGATGGACAGTAATTCACCCCTCCACTTT. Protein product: CASSLMDSNSPLHF.

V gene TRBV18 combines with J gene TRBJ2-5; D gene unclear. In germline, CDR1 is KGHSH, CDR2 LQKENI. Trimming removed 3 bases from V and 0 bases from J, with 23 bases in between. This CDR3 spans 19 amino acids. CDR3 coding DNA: TGTGCCAGCTCACCGATGCTGGCCTATAAATCGACTTACCAAGAGACCCAGTACTTC. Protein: CASSPMLAYKSTYQETQYF.

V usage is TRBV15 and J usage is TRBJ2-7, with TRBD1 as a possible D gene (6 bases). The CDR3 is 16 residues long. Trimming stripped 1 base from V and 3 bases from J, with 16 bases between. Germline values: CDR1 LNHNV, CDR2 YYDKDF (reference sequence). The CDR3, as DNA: TGTGCCACCAGCAGAGGGCTAACAGGGAGCCACTACGAGCAGTACTTC. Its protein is CATSRGLTGSHYEQYF.

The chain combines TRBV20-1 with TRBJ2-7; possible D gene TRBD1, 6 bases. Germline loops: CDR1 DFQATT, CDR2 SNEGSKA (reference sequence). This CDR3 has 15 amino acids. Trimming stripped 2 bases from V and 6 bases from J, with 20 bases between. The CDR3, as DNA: TGCAGTGCTAGATTACACGAGGCAGGGGCGGGCGAGCAGTACTTC. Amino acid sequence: CSARLHEAGAGEQYF.

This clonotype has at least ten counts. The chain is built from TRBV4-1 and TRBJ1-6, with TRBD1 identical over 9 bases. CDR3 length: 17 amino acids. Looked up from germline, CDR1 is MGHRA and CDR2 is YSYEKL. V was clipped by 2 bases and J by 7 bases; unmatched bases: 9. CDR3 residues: CASSQTGTGLGNSPLHF. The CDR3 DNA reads TGCGCCAGCAGCCAAACCGGGACAGGGCTAGGCAATTCACCCCTCCACTTT.

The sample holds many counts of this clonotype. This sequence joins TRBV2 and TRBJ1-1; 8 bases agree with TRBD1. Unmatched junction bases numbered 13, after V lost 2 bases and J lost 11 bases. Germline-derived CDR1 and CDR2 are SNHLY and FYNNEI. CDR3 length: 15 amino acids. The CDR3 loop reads CASSENTSGQGAAFF. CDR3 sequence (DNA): TGTGCCAGCAGTGAAAATACGTCCGGGCAGGGGGCGGCTTTCTTT.

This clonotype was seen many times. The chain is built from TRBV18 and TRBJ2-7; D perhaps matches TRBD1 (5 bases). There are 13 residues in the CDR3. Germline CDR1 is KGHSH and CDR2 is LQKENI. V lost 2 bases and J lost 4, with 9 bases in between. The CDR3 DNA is TGTGCCAGCTCACCAGGGGCAGAGTACGAGCAGTACTTC. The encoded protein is CASSPGAEYEQYF.

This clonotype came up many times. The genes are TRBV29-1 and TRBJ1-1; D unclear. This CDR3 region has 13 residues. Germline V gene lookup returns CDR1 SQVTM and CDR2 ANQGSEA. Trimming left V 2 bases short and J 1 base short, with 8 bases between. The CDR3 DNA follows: TGCAGCGTTGAAAAACCGGAGAACACTGAAGCTTTCTTT. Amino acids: CSVEKPENTEAFF. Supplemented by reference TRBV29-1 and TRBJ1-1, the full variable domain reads SAVISQKPSRDICQRGTSLTIQCQVDSQVTMMFWYRQQPGQSLTLIATANQGSEATYESGFVIDKFPISRPNLTFSTLTVSNMSPEDSSIYLCSVEKPENTEAFFGQGTRLTVV.

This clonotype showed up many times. The CDR3 DNA is TGTGCCAGCAGCTTCCCGGGGGGCGGCTATGGCTACACCTTC. Translating gives CASSFPGGGYGYTF. This rearrangement joins TRBV5-4 to TRBJ1-2; the D gene is possibly TRBD1 (6 bases). Germline-derived CDR1 and CDR2 are SGHNT and YYREEE (reference sequence). The ends were cut back, 2 bases at V and 4 bases at J, with 12 bases in the middle. The CDR3 spans 14 residues.

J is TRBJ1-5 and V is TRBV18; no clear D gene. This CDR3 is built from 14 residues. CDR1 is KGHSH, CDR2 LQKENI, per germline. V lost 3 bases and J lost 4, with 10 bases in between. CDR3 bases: TGTGCCAGCTCACCCTCGGAGGGTAATCAGCCCCAGCATTTT. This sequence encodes CASSPSEGNQPQHF.

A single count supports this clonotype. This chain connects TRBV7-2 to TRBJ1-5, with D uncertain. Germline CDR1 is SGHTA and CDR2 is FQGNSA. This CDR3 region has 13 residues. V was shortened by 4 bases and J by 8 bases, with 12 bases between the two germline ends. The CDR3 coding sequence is TGTGCCAGCAGCTCACCGCAGAGGAAGCCCCAGCATTTT. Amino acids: CASSSPQRKPQHF.

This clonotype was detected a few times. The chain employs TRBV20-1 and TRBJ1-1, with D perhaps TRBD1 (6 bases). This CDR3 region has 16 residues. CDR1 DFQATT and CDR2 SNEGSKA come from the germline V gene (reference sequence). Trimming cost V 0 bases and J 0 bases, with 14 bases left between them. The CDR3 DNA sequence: TGCAGTGCTAGAGATCCTCCCGGACAGTTGAACACTGAAGCTTTCTTT. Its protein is CSARDPPGQLNTEAFF.

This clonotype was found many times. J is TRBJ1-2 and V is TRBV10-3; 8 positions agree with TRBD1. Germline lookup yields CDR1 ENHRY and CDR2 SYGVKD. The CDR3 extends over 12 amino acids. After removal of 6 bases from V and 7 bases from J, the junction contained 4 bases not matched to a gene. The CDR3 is CAIRKDRAGYTF. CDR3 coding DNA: TGTGCCATCAGGAAGGACAGGGCTGGCTACACCTTC.

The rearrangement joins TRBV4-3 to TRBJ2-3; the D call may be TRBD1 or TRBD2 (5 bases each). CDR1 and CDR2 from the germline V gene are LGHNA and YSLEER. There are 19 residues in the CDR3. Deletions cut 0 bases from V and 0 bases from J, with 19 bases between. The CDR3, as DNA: TGCGCCAGCAGCCAAGACGGTTTTGGGACGACAGCTAGCACAGATACGCAGTATTTT. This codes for CASSQDGFGTTASTDTQYF.

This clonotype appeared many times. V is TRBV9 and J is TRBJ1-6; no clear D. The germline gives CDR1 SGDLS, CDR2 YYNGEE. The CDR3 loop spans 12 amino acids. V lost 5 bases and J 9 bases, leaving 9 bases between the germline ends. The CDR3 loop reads CASSQYGSPLHF. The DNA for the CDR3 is TGTGCCAGCAGTCAATATGGTTCACCCCTCCACTTT.

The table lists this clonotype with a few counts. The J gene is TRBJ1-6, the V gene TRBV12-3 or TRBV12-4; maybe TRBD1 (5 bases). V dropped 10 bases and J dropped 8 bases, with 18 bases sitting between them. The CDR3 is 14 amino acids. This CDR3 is CATKNTRGDSPLHF. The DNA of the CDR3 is TGTGCCACCAAAAACACCCGGGGGGATTCACCCCTCCACTTT.

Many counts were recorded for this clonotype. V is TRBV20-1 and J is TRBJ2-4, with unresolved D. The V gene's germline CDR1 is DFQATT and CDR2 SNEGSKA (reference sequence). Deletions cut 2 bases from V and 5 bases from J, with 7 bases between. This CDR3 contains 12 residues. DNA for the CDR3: TGCAGTGCTAGAAAGGACGAAAACATTCAGTACTTC. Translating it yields CSARKDENIQYF.

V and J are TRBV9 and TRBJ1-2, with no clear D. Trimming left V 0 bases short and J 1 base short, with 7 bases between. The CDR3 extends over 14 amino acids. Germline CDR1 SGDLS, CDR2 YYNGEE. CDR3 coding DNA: TGTGCCAGCAGCGTAGGCGGCGTTAACTATGGCTACACCTTC. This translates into CASSVGGVNYGYTF.

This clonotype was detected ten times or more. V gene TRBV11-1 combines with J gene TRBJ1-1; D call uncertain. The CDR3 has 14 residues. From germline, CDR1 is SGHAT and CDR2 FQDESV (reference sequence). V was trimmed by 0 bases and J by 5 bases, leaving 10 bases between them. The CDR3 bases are TGTGCCAGCAGCTTAGCGGGCTTCAGTACTGAAGCTTTCTTT. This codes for CASSLAGFSTEAFF.

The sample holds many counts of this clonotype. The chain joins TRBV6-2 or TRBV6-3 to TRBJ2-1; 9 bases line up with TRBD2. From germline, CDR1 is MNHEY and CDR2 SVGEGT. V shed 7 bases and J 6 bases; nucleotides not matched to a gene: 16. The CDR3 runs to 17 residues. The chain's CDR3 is CASTSTTWRGGSNEQFF. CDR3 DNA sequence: TGTGCCAGCACCTCCACTACTTGGCGGGGGGGCAGCAATGAGCAGTTCTTC.